The next 30 T cell receptor beta chains were all read from a single sample in a study of human T cells and chemical hapten exposure. TCRdb fed the RACE reads into MiXCR, producing one record per CDR3 protein. Of about 190,000 distinct CDR3 sequences listed, around 25% are singletons. Time point reported: patch test 3, about 24 weeks after DPC sensitization. Treatment meaning: therapeutic diphenylcyclopropenone sensitization with weekly scalp DPC. The sequencing used whole blood, collected in connection with sensitization to the hapten diphenylcyclopropenone (DPC). These receptors originate from a woman aged 40 to 55 with alopecia areata. Some clones in this sample may be carry-over from other donors' samples.

This clonotype was recorded many times. The rearrangement links TRBV29-1 to TRBJ2-7; TRBD1 matches at 9 bases. From germline, CDR1 is SQVTM and CDR2 ANQGSEA. The CDR3 has 12 amino acids. V gave up 3 bases and J gave up 3 bases; unmatched junction bases: 0. CDR3 sequence reads: CSVEGQGYEQYF. The CDR3 coding sequence is TGCAGCGTTGAGGGACAGGGCTACGAGCAGTACTTC.

This clonotype has just a few counts. J is TRBJ2-1 and V is TRBV7-9, with D uncertain. V shed 5 bases and J shed 1 base, with 15 bases lying between them. Germline CDR1 is SEHNR and CDR2 is FQNEAQ (reference sequence). CDR3 length: 16 amino acids. CDR3 bases: TGTGCCAGCAGCCCCGGCGGTAGCAGGTCCTACAATGAGCAGTTCTTC. This codes for CASSPGGSRSYNEQFF.

The table lists this clonotype with a few counts. V gene TRBV20-1 combines with J gene TRBJ2-7; no definite D call. The CDR3 has 14 residues. Trimming pared 6 bases from V and 1 base from J, leaving 16 bases between. Germline V CDR1 and CDR2: DFQATT, SNEGSKA (reference sequence). CDR3 loop: CSAARSPGSYEQYF. Here the CDR3 DNA reads TGCAGTGCGGCCCGCAGTCCGGGTTCCTACGAGCAGTACTTC.

This sequence joins TRBV6-2 or TRBV6-3 and TRBJ1-1; D gene unclear. Germline CDR1 MNHEY, CDR2 SVGEGT. CDR3 size: 13 residues. V was cut by 0 bases and J by 5 bases, with 7 bases left in between. CDR3 sequence (DNA): TGTGCCAGCAGTTACTCCCGGGTTACTGAAGCTTTCTTT. Translation gives CASSYSRVTEAFF.

This clonotype was detected ten times or more. This rearrangement joins TRBV6-2 or TRBV6-3 to TRBJ2-2, with a weak D call TRBD2 (5 bases). The CDR3 runs to 14 residues. V was clipped by 6 bases and J by 5 bases, with 13 bases between them. CDR1 is MNHEY, CDR2 SVGEGT, per germline. This CDR3 reads CASRTEGDTGELFF. CDR3 in DNA: TGTGCCAGCAGAACAGAGGGCGATACCGGGGAGCTGTTTTTT.

The CDR3 here is CASRSVNLDRAFF. As DNA, the CDR3 is TGCGCCAGCAGGTCCGTGAACCTAGACCGGGCTTTCTTT. The rearrangement links TRBV4-1 to TRBJ1-1; D not resolved. From germline, CDR1 is MGHRA and CDR2 YSYEKL. This CDR3 spans 13 amino acids. Trimming stripped 6 bases from V and 11 bases from J, with 19 bases between.

This clonotype was seen many times. An end of the junction differs from the germline gene, which may be a read error. The rearrangement uses TRBV20-1 and TRBJ2-2; D is perhaps TRBD1 (7 bases). The CDR3 contains 12 residues. Per the germline V gene, CDR1 is DFQATT and CDR2 is SNEGSKA (reference sequence). CDR3 DNA: TGCAGTGCGGGTCAGGGGGGAACCGGGGAGCTTTTT. It encodes CSAGQGGTGELF.

The chain has TRBV11-2 and TRBJ2-1, with D hard to call. The length of the CDR3 is 13 residues. Germline V gene lookup returns CDR1 SGHAT and CDR2 FQNNGV. The ends were cut back, 0 bases at V and 7 bases at J, with 7 bases in the middle. The CDR3 spells CASSLDSSNEQFF. DNA of the CDR3: TGTGCCAGCAGCTTAGATAGTTCGAATGAGCAGTTCTTC.

V usage is TRBV27 and J usage is TRBJ2-7, with D perhaps matching TRBD2 (7 bases). The ends were cut back, 7 bases at V and 3 bases at J, with 16 bases in the middle. The CDR3 consists of 14 residues. The germline V gene encodes CDR1 MNHEY and CDR2 SMNVEV (reference sequence). In DNA form, the CDR3 reads TGTGCCAGCATGGCGGGGGCCCGGGGCTACGAGCAGTACTTC. Translating gives CASMAGARGYEQYF.

V usage is TRBV28 and J usage is TRBJ2-1; TRBD1 aligns across 8 bases. This CDR3 contains 15 residues. V lost 2 bases and J lost 3; bases outside the gene matches: 3. CDR1 and CDR2 from the germline V gene are MDHEN and SYDVKM. The CDR3 coding sequence is TGTGCCAGCAGTTTAGCAGGGGGCGGCTACAATGAGCAGTTCTTC. Translating gives CASSLAGGGYNEQFF.

This clonotype was seen only a few times. The rearrangement links TRBV20-1 to TRBJ2-7; D is unresolved. V was trimmed by 6 bases and J by 2 bases, leaving 23 bases between them. Germline V gene lookup returns CDR1 DFQATT and CDR2 SNEGSKA (reference sequence). This CDR3 has 16 residues. DNA of the CDR3: TGCAGTGCCGAGCCCGACACGACTCTGCCCCCCTACGAGCAGTACTTC. It encodes CSAEPDTTLPPYEQYF.

A few counts support this clonotype. The chain carries TRBV9 and TRBJ1-6, with 7 bases lining up with TRBD1. Losses at the gene ends were 3 bases for V and 5 bases for J; bases not matched to a gene: 5. This CDR3 has 15 amino acids. Germline CDR1 and CDR2: SGDLS and YYNGEE. CDR3 residues: CASSASDRNNSPLHF. CDR3 bases: TGTGCCAGCAGCGCATCGGACAGGAATAATTCACCCCTCCACTTT.

In its sample, this clonotype was seen many times. The chain uses TRBV20-1 and TRBJ1-5, with D possibly TRBD1 on 6 matching bases. The CDR3 sequence is 13 residues long. CDR1 is DFQATT, CDR2 SNEGSKA, per germline (reference sequence). V lost 4 bases and J 5 bases, leaving 12 bases between the germline ends. Here the CDR3 reads CSATGELHQPQHF. As DNA, the CDR3 is TGCAGTGCTACAGGGGAGCTCCATCAGCCCCAGCATTTT.

This clonotype has only a few counts. The gene calls are TRBV4-3 and TRBJ1-5; D is uncertain. V was cut by 0 bases and J by 9 bases, with 9 bases left in between. Germline assignment: CDR1 LGHNA and CDR2 YSLEER. The CDR3 length is 13 residues. The CDR3: CASSQDGPGPQHF. CDR3 in DNA: TGCGCCAGCAGCCAAGATGGCCCGGGGCCCCAGCATTTT.

The chain recombines TRBV24-1 with TRBJ2-1; D is unresolved. Germline-derived CDR1 and CDR2 are KGHDR and SFDVKD. V was trimmed by 0 bases and J by 1 base, leaving 9 bases between them. The CDR3 has 16 amino acids. The CDR3 coding sequence is TGTGCCACCAGTGATTTGGTGGCTGGATCCTACAATGAGCAGTTCTTC. It encodes CATSDLVAGSYNEQFF.

The chain joins TRBV12-3 or TRBV12-4 to TRBJ1-3; possibly TRBD1 for D (5 bases). The V end lost 6 bases, the J end lost 0 bases, and 12 bases lay between the germline ends. The CDR3 has 15 residues. This chain's CDR3 is CASRPDSTSGNTIYF. The CDR3 DNA sequence: TGTGCCAGCAGACCTGACAGTACCTCTGGAAACACCATATATTTT.

The chain recombines TRBV6-5 with TRBJ2-7; tentative D call: TRBD1 (6 bases). Between the trimmed V and J ends, which lost 6 bases and 0 bases, there was a span of 12 bases. The CDR3 totals 14 residues. Germline values: CDR1 MNHEY, CDR2 SVGAGI. The CDR3 DNA reads as TGTGCCAGCAGCAGCGGACAGAACTCCTACGAGCAGTACTTC. Protein: CASSSGQNSYEQYF.

This clonotype was counted a few times. V is TRBV28 and J is TRBJ2-5; D gene uncertain. With 5 bases removed from V and 3 bases from J, the gap between germline ends came to 10 bases. This CDR3 spans 13 amino acids. Germline CDR1 MDHEN, CDR2 SYDVKM. CDR3 in amino acids: CASSRGYEETQYF. For the CDR3, the DNA is TGTGCCAGCAGTCGCGGTTACGAAGAGACCCAGTACTTC. Full variable domain (rest looked up from reference TRBV28 and TRBJ2-5): DVKVTQSSRYLVKRTGEKVFLECVQDMDHENMFWYRQDPGLGLRLIYFSYDVKMKEKGDIPEGYSVSREKKERFSLILESASTNQTSMYLCASSRGYEETQYFGPGTRLLVL.

The chain combines TRBV27 with TRBJ2-1, with 8 bases lining up with TRBD2. Germline V gene data show CDR1 as MNHEY and CDR2 as SMNVEV (reference sequence). J lost 12 bases, V lost 5 bases, and 9 bases had no gene match. This CDR3 is built from 13 residues. CDR3 in DNA: TGTGCCAGCAGTCCGGGGAGCGGGAGATTGCAGTTCTTC. Protein sequence: CASSPGSGRLQFF.

This clonotype was found a few times. This chain links TRBV3-1 with TRBJ2-3, with TRBD2 matching over 9 bases. Germline V gene lookup returns CDR1 LGHDT and CDR2 YNNKEL (reference sequence). The CDR3 extends over 16 amino acids. Trimming at V came to 4 bases and at J to 6 bases, leaving 11 bases not matched to a gene. CDR3 coding DNA: TGTGCCAGCAGCCTGAGCGTAGCGGGGGCGGGGGATACGCAGTATTTT. Amino acid sequence: CASSLSVAGAGDTQYF.

This clonotype was detected a few times. This chain links TRBV5-1 with TRBJ2-1; D gene unclear. V gave up 4 bases and J gave up 8 bases, with 10 bases separating them. The CDR3 totals 12 residues. Germline loops: CDR1 SGHRS, CDR2 YFSETQ. The CDR3 loop is CASSMSEYEQFF. The CDR3 DNA reads TGCGCCAGCAGCATGAGCGAGTATGAGCAGTTCTTC.

The V gene is TRBV9, the J gene TRBJ2-7, with 8 nucleotides matching TRBD1. The V gene end was trimmed by 3 bases and the J gene end by 5 bases; junction bases not matched to a gene: 1. Germline V lookup: CDR1 SGDLS, CDR2 YYNGEE. This CDR3 contains 12 residues. This CDR3 is CASSGDRHEQYF. DNA for the CDR3: TGTGCCAGCAGCGGGGACAGGCACGAGCAGTACTTC.

This chain uses TRBV28 with TRBJ2-7; 10 bases align to TRBD2. V lost 2 bases to trimming and J lost 0 bases; unmatched junction nucleotides: 4. The length of the CDR3 is 16 residues. Germline lookup yields CDR1 MDHEN and CDR2 SYDVKM. This CDR3 reads CASSLLAGESSYEQYF. The CDR3 DNA reads TGTGCCAGCAGTTTACTAGCGGGAGAGAGCTCCTACGAGCAGTACTTC.

A few counts support this clonotype. V and J are TRBV20-1 and TRBJ1-5; possible D gene TRBD1, 6 bases. The V end lost 1 base, the J end lost 3 bases, and 10 bases lay between the germline ends. CDR1 and CDR2 from the germline V gene are DFQATT and SNEGSKA (reference sequence). The CDR3 covers 14 residues. The CDR3 sequence is CSARGQAHNQPQHF. CDR3 DNA: TGCAGTGCTAGAGGACAGGCCCACAATCAGCCCCAGCATTTT.

The CDR3 nucleotides are TGTGCCAGCAGTTACTCGCAAGGGGGTCGAGGCGATACGCAGTATTTT. Protein: CASSYSQGGRGDTQYF. This chain links TRBV6-5 with TRBJ2-3, with D possibly being TRBD1 (6 bases). Germline CDR1 and CDR2: MNHEY and SVGAGI. V lost 0 bases and J 6 bases, leaving 16 bases between the germline ends. This CDR3 has 16 residues.

The chain links TRBV20-1 to TRBJ2-7, with TRBD2 identical over 10 bases. The length of the CDR3 is 15 residues. Germline V gives CDR1 DFQATT, CDR2 SNEGSKA (reference sequence). The J segment lost 2 bases and the V segment lost 6 bases, leaving 10 bases of the junction unmatched. CDR3 in DNA: TGCAGTGCCCTCTCAACTAGCGGGGCTACCTACGAGCAGTACTTC. Translated: CSALSTSGATYEQYF.

This clonotype was seen a handful of times. The chain couples TRBV3-1 to TRBJ2-5; 7 nucleotides agree with TRBD2. With V trimmed by 4 bases and J by 5 bases, 4 bases remained unmatched. The germline gives CDR1 LGHDT, CDR2 YNNKEL (reference sequence). The length of the CDR3 is 13 residues. The CDR3 protein is CASSRRGGETQYF. DNA for the CDR3: TGTGCCAGCAGCCGGCGGGGAGGGGAGACCCAGTACTTC.

The rearrangement joins TRBV30 to TRBJ1-5; unclear D gene. Trimming took 1 base from V and 0 from J, leaving 4 bases between them. This CDR3 region has 13 residues. Germline CDR1 reads GTSNPN; CDR2 reads SVGIG (reference sequence). The CDR3 is CAWSADSNQPQHF. The CDR3, as DNA: TGTGCCTGGAGTGCAGATAGCAATCAGCCCCAGCATTTT. Full variable domain (rest looked up from reference TRBV30 and TRBJ1-5): SQTIHQWPATLVQPVGSPLSLECTVEGTSNPNLYWYRQAAGRGLQLLFYSVGIGQISSEVPQNLSASRPQDRQFILSSKKLLLSDSGFYLCAWSADSNQPQHFGDGTRLSIL.

The V call is TRBV5-1, the J call TRBJ2-2; D gene unclear. V gave up 0 bases and J gave up 9 bases, with 12 bases separating them. Germline V gene sequence: CDR1 SGHRS, CDR2 YFSETQ. This CDR3 is built from 14 residues. Here the CDR3 DNA reads TGCGCCAGCAGCTTGGGGTCCCCCGCCCGGGAGCTGTTTTTT. Translation gives CASSLGSPARELFF.

The chain is built from TRBV5-4 and TRBJ1-2, with 12 nucleotides matching TRBD1. The CDR3 spans 17 residues. J lost 6 bases, V lost 2 bases, and 11 bases had no gene match. Germline assignment: CDR1 SGHNT and CDR2 YYREEE (reference sequence). CDR3 in DNA: TGTGCCAGCAGCTTCGATGTAGGGACAGGGGGCGCCAATGGCTACACCTTC. Protein: CASSFDVGTGGANGYTF.